Below, one T cell receptor (beta chain) is given with its context. As yet, its antigen is unknown. CDR3 size: 15 residues. Germline assignment: CDR1 MDHEN and CDR2 SYDVKM. The V end lost 3 bases, the J end lost 6 bases, and 12 bases lay between the germline ends. This specimen belongs to a study of beta chain features in type 1 diabetes. Sequencing targeted expressed TCRB transcripts, as all isolated RNA had been reverse transcribed. The table came from immunoSEQ multiplex PCR; TCRdb's copy has only in-frame clones and leaves some out. The table has roughly 180,000 clones, over 6% seen once; the top ten hold roughly 0.5%. Findings and caveats of the study: TCRB CDR3s were moderately but significantly shorter in Type 1 diabetes patients in all four CD4+ subsets.

Sequenced sample: central memory CD4+ T cells from blood. The sequence was collected from a man aged 18 to 29 with type 1 diabetes. V is TRBV28 and J is TRBJ1-6, with D hard to call. For the CDR3, the DNA is TGTGCCAGCAGTTTCACTCGAGGACTTAATTCACCCCTCCACTTT. This gives the protein CASSFTRGLNSPLHF.